Listed below are T cell receptor beta chains from one sample, sequenced in a study of blood T cell repertoires in COVID-19. Sequencing used immunoSEQ multiplex PCR; TCRdb keeps in-frame clones, though not all of them. This table holds some 110,000 clones, roughly 80% found once. Sequences were obtained from peripheral blood. The source of these receptors is a woman aged 70 to 79 with acute or convalescent COVID-19. Both conserved end residues are part of each CDR3. Each record gives: D gene, J gene, V gene, clone size, CDR3 protein, CDR3 DNA. D genes are given only for firm matches. Expanded clones are given a class, and other clones once, few, many or no size at all.

>TRBD2|TRBJ2-3|TRBV30|NA
CAWTSSGGRADTQYF
TGTGCCTGGACTTCTAGCGGGGGCCGGGCAGATACGCAGTATTTT
>NA|TRBJ1-5|TRBV5-6|NA
CASSLGGQLNQPQHF
TGTGCCAGCAGCTTGGGTGGACAGCTCAATCAGCCCCAGCATTTT
>TRBD1|TRBJ2-7|TRBV14|NA
CASSPPGTVRYEQYF
TGTGCCAGCAGCCCTCCTGGGACAGTTCGCTACGAGCAGTACTTC
>NA|TRBJ1-4|TRBV29-1|NA
CSVQDPGEKLFF
TGCAGCGTGCAAGACCCGGGAGAAAAACTGTTTTTT
>NA|TRBJ2-1|TRBV5-4|NA
CASRPGTYNEQFF
TGTGCCAGCAGACCAGGGACATACAATGAGCAGTTCTTC
>NA|TRBJ1-5|TRBV29-1|medium-sized
CSVETVPGPQHF
TGCAGCGTGGAGACAGTTCCCGGGCCCCAGCATTTT
>NA|TRBJ2-7|TRBV30|NA
CAWSDGDSYEQYF
TGTGCCTGGAGCGACGGGGATTCCTACGAGCAGTACTTC
>NA|TRBJ2-2|TRBV6-4|NA
CASSVLGNTGELFF
TGTGCCAGCAGCGTACTAGGGAACACCGGGGAGCTGTTTTTT
>TRBD1|TRBJ2-2|TRBV5-4|NA
CASSSGQDATGELFF
TGTGCCAGCAGCTCCGGACAGGACGCCACCGGGGAGCTGTTTTTT
>TRBD1|TRBJ1-1|TRBV5-1|NA
CASSKTGNVADTEAFF
TGCGCCAGCAGCAAGACAGGGAACGTGGCAGACACTGAAGCTTTCTTT
>NA|TRBJ1-2|TRBV6-5|NA
CASSYLGDGYTF
TGTGCCAGCAGTTATCTCGGGGATGGCTACACCTTC
>NA|TRBJ2-5|TRBV6-5|NA
CASGQGETQYF
TGTGCCAGCGGGCAGGGGGAGACCCAGTACTTC
>TRBD1|TRBJ2-1|TRBV24-1|NA
CATSDLGTGGRVQFF
TGTGCCACCAGTGATTTGGGGACAGGGGGGCGGGTTCAGTTCTTC
>TRBD1|TRBJ2-1|TRBV29-1|once
CSVGDSGASYNEQFF
TGCAGCGTTGGGGACAGTGGTGCCTCCTACAATGAGCAGTTCTTC
>NA|TRBJ2-7|TRBV6-6|NA
CASRRDSPYEQYF
TGTGCCAGCAGGAGAGACAGTCCCTACGAGCAGTACTTC
>TRBD2|TRBJ2-3|TRBV15|NA
CATSRKAGGYSSGTDTQYF
TGTGCCACCAGCAGGAAAGCGGGGGGGTACTCTTCTGGAACAGATACGCAGTATTTT
>TRBD1|TRBJ1-1|TRBV9|NA
CASSVVTGGTEAFF
TGTGCCAGCAGCGTAGTCACAGGGGGCACTGAAGCTTTCTTT
>TRBD2|TRBJ2-3|TRBV7-2|NA
CASSLGPGGTDTQYF
TGTGCCAGCAGCTTGGGACCGGGGGGTACAGATACGCAGTATTTT
>NA|TRBJ1-4|TRBV3-1/TRBV3-2|NA
CASSQKLATNEKLFF
TGTGCCAGCAGCCAGAAGCTTGCAACTAATGAAAAACTGTTTTTT
>TRBD1|TRBJ1-6|TRBV6-5|few
CASKKAGQVSPLHF
TGTGCCAGCAAGAAAGCGGGACAGGTTTCACCCCTCCACTTT
>TRBD1|TRBJ2-5|TRBV7-9|NA
CASKAGTGRRQETQYF
TGTGCCAGCAAGGCCGGGACAGGGCGGCGGCAAGAGACCCAGTACTTC
>NA|TRBJ2-2|TRBV27|once
CASSSRGELFF
TGTGCCAGCAGTTCCAGGGGGGAGCTGTTTTTT
>TRBD1|TRBJ1-6|TRBV10-2|NA
CASKETGFNSPLHF
TGCGCCAGCAAAGAGACAGGGTTTAATTCACCCCTCCACTTT
>NA|TRBJ2-3|TRBV5-1|NA
CASSSISNTDTQYF
TGCGCCAGCAGCTCCATTTCTAATACAGATACGCAGTATTTT
>NA|TRBJ1-3|TRBV6-5|NA
CASRDSGNTIYF
TGTGCCAGCAGAGATAGTGGAAACACCATATATTTT
>TRBD2|TRBJ2-1|TRBV11-2|NA
CASSLSKGLAGSSYNEQFF
TGTGCCAGCAGCTTAAGTAAGGGACTAGCGGGGAGCTCCTACAATGAGCAGTTCTTC
>NA|TRBJ1-5|TRBV29-1|once
CSVEAGESAQHF
TGCAGCGTTGAAGCGGGAGAATCAGCCCAGCATTTT
>NA|TRBJ2-7|TRBV20-1|NA
CSARNSFEQYF
TGCAGTGCTCGCAACAGCTTCGAGCAGTACTTC
>TRBD1|TRBJ1-1|TRBV28|NA
CASRWNRGSRVNTEAFF
TGTGCCAGCAGGTGGAACAGGGGGTCCAGGGTGAACACTGAAGCTTTCTTT
>NA|TRBJ2-5|TRBV27|NA
CASSPVGAGVSETQYF
TGTGCCAGCAGTCCGGTTGGGGCAGGGGTGTCGGAGACCCAGTACTTC
>NA|TRBJ2-7|TRBV29-1|NA
CSVEGWRGEQYF
TGCAGCGTTGAAGGGTGGAGGGGCGAGCAGTACTTC
>NA|TRBJ1-5|TRBV6-1|NA
CASSEARNQPQHF
TGTGCCAGCAGTGAAGCGCGAAATCAGCCCCAGCATTTT
>TRBD1|TRBJ1-5|TRBV6-5|few
CASRVGQGRQPQHF
TGTGCCAGCAGGGTCGGACAGGGCCGACAGCCCCAGCATTTT
>TRBD1|TRBJ2-7|TRBV28|NA
CASSLPGQRTYEQYF
TGTGCCAGCAGTCTACCGGGACAGCGAACCTACGAGCAGTACTTC
>TRBD2|TRBJ2-3|TRBV9|NA
CASSVGLAGGSTDTQYF
TGTGCCAGCAGCGTAGGTCTAGCGGGGGGTAGCACAGATACGCAGTATTTT
>TRBD1|TRBJ1-2|TRBV7-2|NA
CASSLRQGNYGYTF
TGTGCCAGCAGCTTACGACAGGGGAACTATGGCTACACCTTC
>TRBD1|TRBJ1-1|TRBV5-1|NA
CASSLIPGQETEAFF
TGCGCCAGCAGCTTGATCCCGGGACAGGAGACTGAAGCTTTCTTT
>NA|TRBJ2-7|TRBV15|NA
CATSRGRSGLYEQYF
TGTGCCACCAGCAGAGGAAGATCTGGGCTCTACGAGCAGTACTTC
>NA|TRBJ2-2|TRBV27|NA
CASTLRGSTGELFF
TGTGCCAGCACCCTCAGGGGTTCCACCGGGGAGCTGTTTTTT
>NA|TRBJ2-3|TRBV7-2|NA
CASSFGQGRTDTQYF
TGTGCCAGCAGCTTCGGGCAGGGAAGGACAGATACGCAGTATTTT
>NA|TRBJ2-2|TRBV19|NA
CASSSSGGRLTGELFF
TGTGCCAGTAGTTCGTCGGGGGGCCGGCTCACCGGGGAGCTGTTTTTT
>NA|TRBJ1-4|TRBV6-5|NA
CASRGSTNEKLFF
TGTGCCAGCCGGGGGTCAACTAATGAAAAACTGTTTTTT
>TRBD2|TRBJ2-3|TRBV7-2|NA
CASSQDGGETDTQYF
TGTGCCAGCAGCCAAGACGGGGGGGAGACAGATACGCAGTATTTT
>TRBD2|TRBJ2-5|TRBV5-6|NA
CASSDPSGGARETQYF
TGTGCCAGCAGCGATCCTAGCGGGGGGGCTAGGGAGACCCAGTACTTC
>NA|TRBJ1-6|TRBV5-6|NA
CASSLEARYNSPLHF
TGTGCCAGCAGCTTGGAAGCAAGATATAATTCACCCCTCCACTTT
>NA|TRBJ1-2|TRBV28|NA
CASRYQGFNYGYTF
TGTGCCAGCAGATACCAGGGCTTTAACTATGGCTACACCTTC
>NA|TRBJ1-1|TRBV28|NA
CASSWGGADNTEAFF
TGTGCCAGCAGTTGGGGCGGGGCAGACAACACTGAAGCTTTCTTT
>TRBD1|TRBJ1-5|TRBV5-5|NA
CASSLDPGGFGNQPQHF
TGTGCCAGCAGCTTGGACCCAGGGGGCTTTGGCAATCAGCCCCAGCATTTT
>TRBD1|TRBJ1-6|TRBV9|few
CASSASGTGSLLHF
TGTGCCAGCAGCGCCTCCGGGACAGGGTCACTCCTCCACTTT
>NA|TRBJ2-7|TRBV6-5|NA
CASDQGYEQYF
TGTGCCAGCGACCAGGGCTACGAGCAGTACTTC
>TRBD1|TRBJ1-2|TRBV30|NA
CAWRPETGFNYGYTF
TGTGCCTGGAGGCCCGAGACAGGGTTTAACTATGGCTACACCTTC
>NA|TRBJ1-2|TRBV2|NA
CASSGRDNYGYTF
TGTGCCAGCAGTGGGAGGGACAACTATGGCTACACCTTC
>TRBD2|TRBJ2-1|TRBV5-1|once
CASSPAGGNYNEQFF
TGCGCCAGCAGCCCGGCGGGGGGGAACTACAATGAGCAGTTCTTC
>NA|TRBJ1-2|TRBV28|NA
CASQTTQGQYGYTF
TGTGCCAGCCAGACTACACAGGGTCAATATGGCTACACCTTC
>NA|TRBJ1-1|TRBV6-4|many
CASSDSQGLQAFF
TGTGCCAGCAGTGACTCTCAGGGTTTGCAAGCTTTCTTT